This T cell receptor (beta chain) was captured in a study of shared clonotypes between healthy human individuals. Study-wide points: Sharing across four donors was highest in naive CD4 (around 5%) and lowest in memory CD8 (roughly 0.4%).

Details on this clone: What it binds is not known.

Clones were read by immunoSEQ multiplex PCR, and TCRdb kept only the in-frame ones, dropping some. The table shows 1.5 million to 2.5 million clones, with about 94% occurring only once. Terminally differentiated effector memory CD45RA+ cells were left out of the naive CD8 fraction, which was CD45RO-negative and positively selected for CCR7. Free of recent acute infections or vaccinations, the donors were healthy HIV-negative adults. From germline, CDR1 is SEHNR and CDR2 FQNEAQ (reference sequence). The CDR3 runs 17 residues. J lost 5 bases, V lost 1 base, and 9 bases had no gene match. This TCR came from a man aged 18 to 29 in good health. The chain has TRBV7-9 and TRBJ2-1; TRBD2 matches at 9 bases. Sequencing was carried out using naive CD8+ T cells sorted from blood. CDR3 sequence reads: CASSLGVPSGMDNEQFF. CDR3 coding DNA: TGTGCCAGCAGCTTAGGAGTCCCTAGCGGGATGGACAATGAGCAGTTCTTC.